These T cell receptor beta chains were read from a single sample in a study of blood T cells in healthy people across ages. TCRdb re-called the 5' RACE reads through MiXCR, storing one row per CDR3 protein. The sample lists around 500,000 distinct CDR3 sequences, roughly 48% occurring once. The sequenced sample consisted of blood. The receptors stem from a man older than 75 in good health. Both conserved end residues are trimmed from each CDR3.

j_gene: TRBJ2-7
v_gene: TRBV7-2
CDR3aa: ASSPQGPYEQY

j_gene: TRBJ1-2
v_gene: TRBV3-1
CDR3aa: ASSQAPGYGYT

j_gene: TRBJ2-4
v_gene: TRBV6-5
CDR3aa: ASRAGGPAKNIQY

j_gene: TRBJ2-1
v_gene: TRBV6-5
CDR3aa: ASSRVRPYNEQF

j_gene: TRBJ2-1
v_gene: TRBV9
CDR3aa: ASSVRAALPSGGGWREQF

j_gene: TRBJ2-2
v_gene: TRBV3-1
CDR3aa: ASGDRATGELF

j_gene: TRBJ2-1
v_gene: TRBV13
CDR3aa: ASSPGRAYEQF

j_gene: TRBJ2-1
v_gene: TRBV30
CDR3aa: AWSRGGPNEQF

j_gene: TRBJ1-1
v_gene: TRBV20-1
CDR3aa: SASHGTGYGAF

j_gene: NA
v_gene: TRBV12-3/TRBV12-4
CDR3aa: ASTPGLAALWETQY

j_gene: TRBJ2-4
v_gene: TRBV11-2
CDR3aa: ASSLVGDRGEQY

j_gene: TRBJ1-2
v_gene: TRBV5-5
CDR3aa: ASSWGGNAGYT

j_gene: NA
v_gene: TRBV28
CDR3aa: ASSLSWHEQY

j_gene: TRBJ1-1
v_gene: TRBV3-1
CDR3aa: ASSQDPGSNTEAF

j_gene: TRBJ2-7
v_gene: TRBV11-2
CDR3aa: ASSEQAIGSYEQY

j_gene: TRBJ2-3
v_gene: TRBV20-1
CDR3aa: SAKTSGGSDTQY

j_gene: TRBJ1-1
v_gene: TRBV11-3
CDR3aa: ASSLGGAMNTEAF

j_gene: TRBJ1-2
v_gene: TRBV20-1
CDR3aa: SAIAGGYT

j_gene: TRBJ2-4
v_gene: TRBV7-9
CDR3aa: ASSSLQGVGIQY

j_gene: TRBJ2-6
v_gene: TRBV11-2
CDR3aa: ASSRNRVWTGANVLT

j_gene: TRBJ2-3
v_gene: TRBV6-2/TRBV6-3
CDR3aa: ASSYADSLEDTQY

j_gene: TRBJ2-1
v_gene: TRBV20-1
CDR3aa: SGGQGGYNEQF

j_gene: TRBJ2-5
v_gene: TRBV7-2
CDR3aa: ASSLAPGAWETQY

j_gene: TRBJ2-7
v_gene: TRBV13
CDR3aa: ASSTRTESYEQY

j_gene: TRBJ2-3
v_gene: TRBV6-5
CDR3aa: ASSPTQGSDTLY

j_gene: TRBJ2-2
v_gene: TRBV6-6
CDR3aa: ASSFSGGDTGELF

j_gene: TRBJ2-3
v_gene: TRBV12-3/TRBV12-4
CDR3aa: ASSGLAGNLGGPDTQY

j_gene: TRBJ2-3
v_gene: TRBV27
CDR3aa: ASIRAGGDTQY

j_gene: TRBJ1-6
v_gene: TRBV29-1
CDR3aa: SVLTGEGSPLH

j_gene: TRBJ1-5
v_gene: TRBV7-2
CDR3aa: ASSLDAGWNQPQH